This T cell receptor (beta chain) was sequenced during a study of OX40 agonist ivuxolimab in advanced cancers. TCRdb's table, derived via immunoSEQ multiplex PCR, lists solely in-frame clones and lacks some. The sample carries more than 80,000 clones, around 94% recorded once. Sequences were derived from CD4+ or CD8+ T cells sorted from blood, sampled in a trial of the OX40 agonist ivuxolimab. The TCR comes from an adult with an advanced solid tumor such as melanoma, head and neck, liver or kidney cancer.

CDR3 loop: CATSLTGTSGSDEQFF. The CDR3 nucleotides read TGTGCCACCAGTCTTACGGGGACTAGCGGGAGCGATGAGCAGTTCTTC. The rearrangement joins TRBV15 to TRBJ2-1; 14 nucleotides line up with TRBD2. This CDR3 has 16 amino acids. Germline lookup yields CDR1 LNHNV and CDR2 YYDKDF (reference sequence). The V gene end was trimmed by 6 bases and the J gene end by 8 bases; junction bases not matched to a gene: 9.